This TCR beta chain was profiled in a study of graft-versus-host responses after intestinal transplantation. Study observations and caveats: Recipient marrow contained GvH clones, some of which appeared first in ileum or blood.

Generated by immunoSEQ multiplex PCR, the TCRdb table keeps only in-frame clones and is missing some. The sample consists of 80,000 to 100,000 clones, about 90% of them appearing once. As for this clone: What it binds is not known.

Germline assignment: CDR1 MDHEN and CDR2 SYDVKM. The CDR3 runs 16 residues. The V and J ends lost 7 bases and 3 bases, in that order; junction bases with no gene match: 10. Material: unstimulated CD4+ T cells sorted from spleen or lymph node cells, obtained before intestinal transplant. This receptor was obtained from a human donor who received an intestinal transplant. The chain combines TRBV28 with TRBJ1-1; 11 bases fit TRBD1. In DNA form, the CDR3 reads TGTGCCAGCAATGGACAGGGGGCGCGTCTGGACACTGAAGCTTTCTTT. Its protein is CASNGQGARLDTEAFF.